This T cell receptor beta chain is drawn from a study of blood T cell repertoires in COVID-19. This clone was seen just once. The CDR3 contains 13 residues. V was pared by 6 bases and J by 8 bases, with 7 bases of the junction left unmatched. The germline CDR1 and CDR2 sequences are MNHEY and SVGAGI. The data were produced by immunoSEQ multiplex PCR, yet TCRdb's version contains in-frame clones alone and is incomplete. The sample consists of about 60,000 clones, roughly 85% of them appearing once. The material sequenced was peripheral blood. This TCR came from a human donor in a cohort sampled during active COVID-19. The chain is built from TRBV6-5 and TRBJ1-2; 9 bases agree with TRBD1. The CDR3 here is CASRPDRGRGYTF. CDR3 nucleotide sequence: TGTGCCAGCAGACCGGACAGGGGTCGAGGCTACACCTTC.